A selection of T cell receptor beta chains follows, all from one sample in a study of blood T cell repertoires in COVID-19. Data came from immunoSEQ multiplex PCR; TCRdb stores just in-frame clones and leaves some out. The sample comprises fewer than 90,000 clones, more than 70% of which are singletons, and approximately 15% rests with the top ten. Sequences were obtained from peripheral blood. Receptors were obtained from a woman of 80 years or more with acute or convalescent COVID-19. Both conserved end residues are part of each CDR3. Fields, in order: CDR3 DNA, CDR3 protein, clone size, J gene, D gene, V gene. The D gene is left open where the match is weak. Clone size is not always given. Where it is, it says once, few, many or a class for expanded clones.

CDR3 DNA: TGTGCCAGCAGCTTAGGAGGGGGAGTGGGCTACACCTTC
CDR3 protein: CASSLGGGVGYTF
clone size: few
J gene: TRBJ1-2
D gene: .
V gene: TRBV7-2

CDR3 DNA: TGTGCCACCAGCAGTCGGACAGGGGAATATGGCTACACCTTC
CDR3 protein: CATSSRTGEYGYTF
clone size: .
J gene: TRBJ1-2
D gene: TRBD1
V gene: TRBV15

CDR3 DNA: TGTGCCAGCAGCTTACAGGCTCCTAGCTCCTATAATTCACCCCTCCACTTT
CDR3 protein: CASSLQAPSSYNSPLHF
clone size: .
J gene: TRBJ1-6
D gene: .
V gene: TRBV5-6

CDR3 DNA: TGTGCCAGCAGTCCTGGCCATTTTACTACCTACAATGAGCAGTTCTTC
CDR3 protein: CASSPGHFTTYNEQFF
clone size: few
J gene: TRBJ2-1
D gene: .
V gene: TRBV28

CDR3 DNA: TGTGCCAGCAGCTCCGGGGGCGGGGGCACCTACAATGAGCAGTTCTTC
CDR3 protein: CASSSGGGGTYNEQFF
clone size: .
J gene: TRBJ2-1
D gene: .
V gene: TRBV7-7

CDR3 DNA: TGTGCCACACGAAGGGGGTCCTACGAGCAGTACTTC
CDR3 protein: CATRRGSYEQYF
clone size: .
J gene: TRBJ2-7
D gene: .
V gene: TRBV10-3

CDR3 DNA: TGTGCCAGTAGTCCCCAGGTCATGAACACTGAAGCTTTCTTT
CDR3 protein: CASSPQVMNTEAFF
clone size: .
J gene: TRBJ1-1
D gene: .
V gene: TRBV19

CDR3 DNA: TGTGCCAGCTCCCCCGAGGTTAACTATGGCTACACCTTC
CDR3 protein: CASSPEVNYGYTF
clone size: once
J gene: TRBJ1-2
D gene: .
V gene: TRBV18

CDR3 DNA: TGTGCCAGCTCACCAGGGGACAGGGGAGGCTACGAGCAGTACTTC
CDR3 protein: CASSPGDRGGYEQYF
clone size: .
J gene: TRBJ2-7
D gene: TRBD1
V gene: TRBV18

CDR3 DNA: TGTGCCTGGGGAGGACAGGGGGCTTCAGCTAATGAAAAACTGTTTTTT
CDR3 protein: CAWGGQGASANEKLFF
clone size: .
J gene: TRBJ1-4
D gene: TRBD1
V gene: TRBV30

CDR3 DNA: TGTGCCAGCAGCCCCCGGGACTCGGATCCTGGAAACACCATATATTTT
CDR3 protein: CASSPRDSDPGNTIYF
clone size: few
J gene: TRBJ1-3
D gene: .
V gene: TRBV9

CDR3 DNA: TGTGCCAGCAGCTTTCTGAGGGGGCGCGGAGAGACCCAGTACTTC
CDR3 protein: CASSFLRGRGETQYF
clone size: .
J gene: TRBJ2-5
D gene: TRBD1
V gene: TRBV11-2

CDR3 DNA: TGTGCCAGCCACGCGGTGGTAGAAGCTTTCTTT
CDR3 protein: CASHAVVEAFF
clone size: .
J gene: TRBJ1-1
D gene: .
V gene: TRBV11-2

CDR3 DNA: TGTGCCAGCAGCTTACTGACAGGAATGAACACTGAAGCTTTCTTT
CDR3 protein: CASSLLTGMNTEAFF
clone size: few
J gene: TRBJ1-1
D gene: .
V gene: TRBV7-8

CDR3 DNA: TGCGCCAGCAGCTTCGGCCGGGGGGAGGGGGAAAAACTGTTTTTT
CDR3 protein: CASSFGRGEGEKLFF
clone size: .
J gene: TRBJ1-4
D gene: .
V gene: TRBV5-1

CDR3 DNA: TGTGCCAGCAGACGTATACAGGGGTGGTATACTGAAGCTTTCTTT
CDR3 protein: CASRRIQGWYTEAFF
clone size: once
J gene: TRBJ1-1
D gene: TRBD1
V gene: TRBV3-1/TRBV3-2

CDR3 DNA: TGTGCCACCAGCAGAGGGACAGGTTCCTACGAGCAGTACTTC
CDR3 protein: CATSRGTGSYEQYF
clone size: .
J gene: TRBJ2-7
D gene: TRBD1
V gene: TRBV15

CDR3 DNA: TGTGCCAGTAGTATTGTGGGACAGGGCACTGAAGCTTTCTTT
CDR3 protein: CASSIVGQGTEAFF
clone size: .
J gene: TRBJ1-1
D gene: TRBD1
V gene: TRBV19

CDR3 DNA: TGTGCCAGCAGTTTCCTGGGGACAGGATTTAACTATGGCTACACCTTC
CDR3 protein: CASSFLGTGFNYGYTF
clone size: .
J gene: TRBJ1-2
D gene: TRBD1
V gene: TRBV6-6

CDR3 DNA: TGCGCCAGCAGCCAAGATTGGGGGGCCGGGGAGCTGTTTTTT
CDR3 protein: CASSQDWGAGELFF
clone size: .
J gene: TRBJ2-2
D gene: .
V gene: TRBV4-3

CDR3 DNA: TGTGCCAGCAGCTTAGGAGGTATCGTCGGGATTTATGGCTACACCTTC
CDR3 protein: CASSLGGIVGIYGYTF
clone size: .
J gene: TRBJ1-2
D gene: .
V gene: TRBV7-2

CDR3 DNA: TGTGCCAGCTCACCGGCTAGCGGGAGCCGTTCATACGAGCAGTACTTC
CDR3 protein: CASSPASGSRSYEQYF
clone size: once
J gene: TRBJ2-7
D gene: TRBD2
V gene: TRBV18

CDR3 DNA: TGTGCCAGCAGTGCGGACAGGGGACCGCCCGAAGGCTACACCTTC
CDR3 protein: CASSADRGPPEGYTF
clone size: .
J gene: TRBJ1-2
D gene: TRBD1
V gene: TRBV2

CDR3 DNA: TGTGCCAGCAGCTTTACGGACAGGGCTCTAGGGCCCCAGCATTTT
CDR3 protein: CASSFTDRALGPQHF
clone size: .
J gene: TRBJ1-5
D gene: TRBD1
V gene: TRBV7-8

CDR3 DNA: TGTGCCAGTATTAGCCAGGACAGCACCGGGGAGCTGTTTTTT
CDR3 protein: CASISQDSTGELFF
clone size: .
J gene: TRBJ2-2
D gene: .
V gene: TRBV19

CDR3 DNA: TGTGCCAGCAGGGACACCGGGACATCGCCTTTCTTT
CDR3 protein: CASRDTGTSPFF
clone size: .
J gene: TRBJ1-1
D gene: .
V gene: TRBV2

CDR3 DNA: TGTGCCAGCAGCTTAGCGGCGTGGGGGGACAGCGAGCAGTACTTC
CDR3 protein: CASSLAAWGDSEQYF
clone size: .
J gene: TRBJ2-7
D gene: .
V gene: TRBV7-2

CDR3 DNA: TGTGCCAGCAGTAAGGACTTCAGCTCTGGAAACACCATATATTTT
CDR3 protein: CASSKDFSSGNTIYF
clone size: .
J gene: TRBJ1-3
D gene: .
V gene: TRBV6-5

CDR3 DNA: TGTGCCAGCAGTCCTCAGGGGGCACACTATGGCTACACCTTC
CDR3 protein: CASSPQGAHYGYTF
clone size: .
J gene: TRBJ1-2
D gene: TRBD1
V gene: TRBV27

CDR3 DNA: TGTGCCAGCAGGGCGACAGGGAGAGGCCAGCCCCAGCATTTT
CDR3 protein: CASRATGRGQPQHF
clone size: .
J gene: TRBJ1-5
D gene: TRBD1
V gene: TRBV28

CDR3 DNA: TGTGCCAGCAGCCCAGGGCAGGGGTTGAACACTGAAGCTTTCTTT
CDR3 protein: CASSPGQGLNTEAFF
clone size: many
J gene: TRBJ1-1
D gene: .
V gene: TRBV4-2

CDR3 DNA: TGTGCCAGCAGTTACCCCCGGGACAGGGGGACCGGGGAGCTGTTTTTT
CDR3 protein: CASSYPRDRGTGELFF
clone size: .
J gene: TRBJ2-2
D gene: TRBD1
V gene: TRBV7-9

CDR3 DNA: TGTGCCAGCAGCTGGGGACAGGGGGACACCTACGAGCAGTACTTC
CDR3 protein: CASSWGQGDTYEQYF
clone size: medium-sized
J gene: TRBJ2-7
D gene: TRBD1
V gene: TRBV7-3

CDR3 DNA: TGTGCCAGCAGTTTCGGGAGGAACACTGAAGCTTTCTTT
CDR3 protein: CASSFGRNTEAFF
clone size: .
J gene: TRBJ1-1
D gene: .
V gene: TRBV12-3/TRBV12-4

CDR3 DNA: TGCAGTGCTAGTAGGACTAGCGGGGGGGAGACCCAGTACTTC
CDR3 protein: CSASRTSGGETQYF
clone size: .
J gene: TRBJ2-5
D gene: TRBD2
V gene: TRBV20-1

CDR3 DNA: TGTGCCAGCTTGCGGGGGGGCACAGATACGCAGTATTTT
CDR3 protein: CASLRGGTDTQYF
clone size: .
J gene: TRBJ2-3
D gene: TRBD2
V gene: TRBV7-9

CDR3 DNA: TGTGCCAGCAGTTCGGCGGGTAGGGAGACCCAGTACTTC
CDR3 protein: CASSSAGRETQYF
clone size: .
J gene: TRBJ2-5
D gene: .
V gene: TRBV28

CDR3 DNA: TGTGCCAGTAGTCGGAGGGACAGGGGGCTATTTAACTATGGCTACACCTTC
CDR3 protein: CASSRRDRGLFNYGYTF
clone size: .
J gene: TRBJ1-2
D gene: TRBD1
V gene: TRBV19

CDR3 DNA: TGTGCCAGTAGTCGGACAGGGTTTGGCTACACCTTC
CDR3 protein: CASSRTGFGYTF
clone size: few
J gene: TRBJ1-2
D gene: TRBD1
V gene: TRBV19

CDR3 DNA: TGTGCCAGCAGTCCCGGACAGGGTTTTCCCTACGAGCAGTACTTC
CDR3 protein: CASSPGQGFPYEQYF
clone size: .
J gene: TRBJ2-7
D gene: TRBD1
V gene: TRBV2

CDR3 DNA: TGTGCCAGCAGCGTAGGGGAGTGGGGGAGGGCAGATACGCAGTATTTT
CDR3 protein: CASSVGEWGRADTQYF
clone size: .
J gene: TRBJ2-3
D gene: TRBD2
V gene: TRBV9

CDR3 DNA: TGTGCCAGCAGTTACTCGCGGGGGGGAATCCACAATGAGCAGTTCTTC
CDR3 protein: CASSYSRGGIHNEQFF
clone size: .
J gene: TRBJ2-1
D gene: TRBD2
V gene: TRBV6-5

CDR3 DNA: TGTGCCACCAGCAGTAACAGTGGACTAGCGGGGGGGCAATATACGCAGTATTTT
CDR3 protein: CATSSNSGLAGGQYTQYF
clone size: .
J gene: TRBJ2-3
D gene: TRBD2
V gene: TRBV15

CDR3 DNA: TGTGCCAGCAGTTCTATCCGGGACAGAGAGGGTAGGGTTGAGGGCTACACCTTC
CDR3 protein: CASSSIRDREGRVEGYTF
clone size: .
J gene: TRBJ1-2
D gene: TRBD1
V gene: TRBV28

CDR3 DNA: TGTGCCAGCAGCTTAGGGACAGGGTTCGGGGAGCCCCAGCATTTT
CDR3 protein: CASSLGTGFGEPQHF
clone size: .
J gene: TRBJ1-5
D gene: TRBD1
V gene: TRBV7-2

CDR3 DNA: TGTGCCAGCAGCCATAGGACAGGGAAGGAGTACGAGCAGTACTTC
CDR3 protein: CASSHRTGKEYEQYF
clone size: .
J gene: TRBJ2-7
D gene: TRBD1
V gene: TRBV4-2

CDR3 DNA: TGTGCCTGGGCGGGAGCAGGCAATCAGCCCCAGCATTTT
CDR3 protein: CAWAGAGNQPQHF
clone size: few
J gene: TRBJ1-5
D gene: .
V gene: TRBV30

CDR3 DNA: TGCGCCAGCAGCCCGGGGGACAGGGGCAATCAGCCCCAGCATTTT
CDR3 protein: CASSPGDRGNQPQHF
clone size: .
J gene: TRBJ1-5
D gene: TRBD1
V gene: TRBV5-1

CDR3 DNA: TGCGCCAGCAGCCCCTCTCGCGGGGGGCAAGAAAGCGGGGAGCTGTTTTTT
CDR3 protein: CASSPSRGGQESGELFF
clone size: .
J gene: TRBJ2-2
D gene: TRBD2
V gene: TRBV5-1

CDR3 DNA: TGTGCCAGCTACGGACAGGGCCTTCTTCGGTACGAGCAGTACTTC
CDR3 protein: CASYGQGLLRYEQYF
clone size: once
J gene: TRBJ2-7
D gene: TRBD1
V gene: TRBV10-3

CDR3 DNA: TGTGCCAGCAGCTTAAGGGACAAATACGAGCAGTACTTC
CDR3 protein: CASSLRDKYEQYF
clone size: .
J gene: TRBJ2-7
D gene: .
V gene: TRBV7-3

CDR3 DNA: TGTGCCATCCCCGGGACAGGGGGCGGAACTGAAGCTTTCTTT
CDR3 protein: CAIPGTGGGTEAFF
clone size: .
J gene: TRBJ1-1
D gene: TRBD1
V gene: TRBV2

CDR3 DNA: TGTGCCAGCAGCGTAGCTGTTACAGGGAGTAATGAAAAACTGTTTTTT
CDR3 protein: CASSVAVTGSNEKLFF
clone size: .
J gene: TRBJ1-4
D gene: .
V gene: TRBV9

CDR3 DNA: TGTGCCAGCAGCCAAATCCCGGGGTCCTATAATTCACCCCTCCACTTT
CDR3 protein: CASSQIPGSYNSPLHF
clone size: .
J gene: TRBJ1-6
D gene: .
V gene: TRBV14

CDR3 DNA: TGCGCCAGCAGCTTGGATGGAGGGAGCACTGAAGCTTTCTTT
CDR3 protein: CASSLDGGSTEAFF
clone size: .
J gene: TRBJ1-1
D gene: .
V gene: TRBV5-1

CDR3 DNA: TGTGCCAGCATAGCAGGGTACGACACTGAAGCTTTCTTT
CDR3 protein: CASIAGYDTEAFF
clone size: .
J gene: TRBJ1-1
D gene: .
V gene: TRBV6-5

CDR3 DNA: TGCGCCAGCAGCTTGGATCGGTACAATGAGCAGTTCTTC
CDR3 protein: CASSLDRYNEQFF
clone size: .
J gene: TRBJ2-1
D gene: .
V gene: TRBV5-1

CDR3 DNA: TGTGCCTGCAGCGTTGCGGCGGGGGGGCCGTCATCCGGGGAGCTGTTTTTT
CDR3 protein: CACSVAAGGPSSGELFF
clone size: once
J gene: TRBJ2-2
D gene: TRBD2
V gene: TRBV9

CDR3 DNA: TGTGCAAGTCGCCCCTTTTGGGGTAGCGGGGGGAAATGGGAGACCCAGTACTTC
CDR3 protein: CASRPFWGSGGKWETQYF
clone size: .
J gene: TRBJ2-5
D gene: .
V gene: TRBV12-2